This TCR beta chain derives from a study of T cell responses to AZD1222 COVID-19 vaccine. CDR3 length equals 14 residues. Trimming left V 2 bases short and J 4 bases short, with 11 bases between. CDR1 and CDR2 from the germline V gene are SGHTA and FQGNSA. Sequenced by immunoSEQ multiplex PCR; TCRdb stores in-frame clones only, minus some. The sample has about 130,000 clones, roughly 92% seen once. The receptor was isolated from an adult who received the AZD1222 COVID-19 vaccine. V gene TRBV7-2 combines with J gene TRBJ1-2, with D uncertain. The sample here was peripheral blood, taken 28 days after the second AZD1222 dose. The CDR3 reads CASSLLVKAYGYTF. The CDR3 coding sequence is TGTGCCAGCAGCTTACTGGTGAAGGCCTATGGCTACACCTTC.